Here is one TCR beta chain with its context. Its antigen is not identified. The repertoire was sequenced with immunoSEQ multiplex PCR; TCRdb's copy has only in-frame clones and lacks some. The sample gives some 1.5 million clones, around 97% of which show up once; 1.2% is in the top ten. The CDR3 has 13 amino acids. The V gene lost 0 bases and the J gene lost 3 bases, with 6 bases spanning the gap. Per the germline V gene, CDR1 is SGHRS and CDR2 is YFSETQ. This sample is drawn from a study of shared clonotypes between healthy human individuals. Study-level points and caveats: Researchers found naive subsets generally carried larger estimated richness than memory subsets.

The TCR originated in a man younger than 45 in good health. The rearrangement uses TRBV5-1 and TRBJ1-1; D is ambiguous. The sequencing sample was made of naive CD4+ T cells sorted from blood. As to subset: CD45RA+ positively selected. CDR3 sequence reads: CASSLVGYTEAFF. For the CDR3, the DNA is TGCGCCAGCAGCTTGGTGGGTTACACTGAAGCTTTCTTT.